The entry below describes one T cell receptor beta chain. The table came from immunoSEQ multiplex PCR; TCRdb's copy has only in-frame clones and leaves some out. The data contain approximately 70,000 clones, over 85% of them singletons. CDR3 length: 15 amino acids. Trimming removed 3 bases from V and 3 bases from J; junction bases left unmatched: 10. The germline V gene encodes CDR1 GTSNPN and CDR2 SVGIG (reference sequence). This chain connects TRBV30 to TRBJ2-7; 8 nucleotides match TRBD1. The TCR sequence derives from a man between 40 and 49 years old with rheumatoid arthritis. Sequenced input: PBMCs. The CDR3 region is CAWRGQDRYYYEQYF. DNA for the CDR3: TGTGCCTGGAGGGGACAGGACAGGTATTACTACGAGCAGTACTTC.